This TCR beta chain comes out of a study of STAT5B mutations in CD4+ large granular lymphocyte leukemia. Here immunoSEQ multiplex PCR was the method, and the copy in TCRdb shows in-frame clones only, minus some. The sample carries tens of thousands of clones, roughly 85% recorded once. This receptor was taken from a human donor in good health. Source material: CD4+ T cells from blood buffy coats.

The CDR3: CASSTPSPGLAESGANVLTF. For the CDR3, the DNA is TGTGCCAGCAGCACGCCCTCTCCGGGACTAGCGGAATCTGGGGCCAACGTCCTGACTTTC. The chain is built from TRBV28 and TRBJ2-6, with TRBD2 identical over 11 bases. The CDR3 length is 20 residues. Looked up from germline, CDR1 is MDHEN and CDR2 is SYDVKM. Trimming took 6 bases from V and 1 from J; bases not matched to a gene: 14.